Here is one T cell receptor (beta chain) with its context. What this receptor recognizes is not known. No base-level quality is on record; no much larger clone is a single base apart. V sheds 5 bases and J sheds 6 bases, leaving 13 bases between their ends. The CDR3, from cysteine to phenylalanine, totals 13 residues. Here the CDR3 DNA is all that survives: 39 bases in frame from base 1. The germline V gene supplies CDR1 SGHNT and CDR2 YENEEA. The sample originates from a study of OX40 agonist ivuxolimab in advanced cancers. In terms of the full investigation: Ivuxolimab, which targeted the costimulatory receptor OX40 (CD134), was an agonistic, fully human IgG2 monoclonal antibody. A male proportion of 75% to 85% and a mean age of 60 years, ranging from about 20 to 80, were recorded for the dose-escalation cohort. Peripheral TCRbeta sequencing aimed to test whether ivuxolimab altered TCR sequence diversity and caused clonal T-cell expansion. Of the roughly 53 patients in dose escalation, approximately 20 had hepatocellular carcinoma, approximately 15 had melanoma, 9 had renal cell carcinoma and 9 had head and neck cancer. The monotherapy dose-escalation portion (N of about 52 patients) of the phase I ivuxolimab trial is reported in the paper. Patients were allowed to have had prior anti-PD-1, anti-PD-L1 or anti-CTLA-4 therapy, and roughly two fifths of the dose-escalation patients had been treated with checkpoint inhibitors. Partial responses occurred in three dose-escalation patients: two with cutaneous melanoma and one with hepatocellular carcinoma. Intravenous ivuxolimab was administered to patients every 2 weeks at six dose levels: 0.01, 0.1, 0.3, 1.5, 3 and 10 mg/kg.

Patients with a history of autoimmune disease or receiving systemic immunosuppression were excluded from the trial. Peripheral blood for TCR sequencing was collected from all dose cohorts at baseline, on cycle 4 day 1, and on cycle 7 day 1. The samples were taken from a phase I, first-in-human, multicenter, open-label dose-escalation trial of ivuxolimab. Adults with locally advanced or metastatic head and neck squamous cell, hepatocellular, melanoma or renal cell carcinoma were enrolled in the trial. Before TCR sequencing, CD4+ T cells and CD8+ T cells from peripheral blood were sorted into separate populations. For sequencing of the TCRbeta CDR3 region, genomic DNA was extracted from the sorted cells. The immunoSEQ Assay was used to sequence the TCRbeta CDR3 regions. In its TCRdb copy, this immuneACCESS table keeps in-frame sequences only and misses some clones. Where compared with another copy, unresolved V genes explain less than half of these, and the others have no known cause. This sample is represented by about 58,000 clones; approximately 80% of them were singletons. The ten largest clonotypes hold 0.7% to 0.8% of the sample.

Study-wide conclusions, independent of this receptor: Partial responders in the 0.1-3.0 mg/kg groups had among the lowest normalized peripheral clonal expansion, especially among CD8+ T cells. After ivuxolimab, CD8+ T cells had more expanded clones than CD4+ T cells on average. Antigen specificity was not determined for the clonally expanded peripheral T cells. Low levels of normalized T-cell clonal expansion were also shown by some nonresponding patients. At doses from 0.1 to 3.0 mg/kg, clonal expansion was seen in both CD4+ and CD8+ blood T cells between baseline and week 6.

In this chain, TRBV11-3 is recombined with TRBJ1-2; TRBD1 might be the D gene, on 5 matching bases. This material consisted of CD4+ or CD8+ T cells sorted from blood, taken in a trial of the OX40 agonist ivuxolimab. The source of this sequence is an adult with an advanced solid tumor such as melanoma, head and neck, liver or kidney cancer. The CDR3 in this case is CASSPQGTNGYTF. The nucleotide sequence is TGTGCCAGCAGCCCGCAGGGAACGAATGGCTACACCTTC.